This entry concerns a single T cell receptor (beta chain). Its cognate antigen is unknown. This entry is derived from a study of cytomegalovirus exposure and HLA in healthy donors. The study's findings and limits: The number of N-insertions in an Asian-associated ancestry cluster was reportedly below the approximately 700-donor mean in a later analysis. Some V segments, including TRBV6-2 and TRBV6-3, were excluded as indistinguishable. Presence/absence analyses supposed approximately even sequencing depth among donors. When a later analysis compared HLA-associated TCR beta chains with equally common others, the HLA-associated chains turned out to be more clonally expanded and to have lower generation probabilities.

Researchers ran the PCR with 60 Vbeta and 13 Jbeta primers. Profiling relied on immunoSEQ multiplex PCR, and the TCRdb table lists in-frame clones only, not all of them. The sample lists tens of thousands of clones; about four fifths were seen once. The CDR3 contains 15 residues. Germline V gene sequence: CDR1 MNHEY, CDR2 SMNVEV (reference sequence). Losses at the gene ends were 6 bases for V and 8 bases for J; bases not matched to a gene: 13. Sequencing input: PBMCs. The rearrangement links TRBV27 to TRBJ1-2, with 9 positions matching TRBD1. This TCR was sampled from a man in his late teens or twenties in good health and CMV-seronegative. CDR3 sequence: CASRPSGQGFGGYTF. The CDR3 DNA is TGTGCCAGCAGACCCTCGGGACAGGGTTTTGGGGGCTACACCTTC.